A selection of T cell receptor beta chains follows, all from one sample in a study of shared clonotypes between healthy human individuals. Only in-frame clones appear in the TCRdb table, and some are missing; sequencing was by immunoSEQ multiplex PCR. The sample shows around 2,000,000 clones, about 95% of them seen only once. The sequencing sample was made of naive CD8+ T cells sorted from blood. The origin of the receptors is a man aged 18-30 years in good health. Each CDR3 is given with its conserved first and last residue. D genes are given only for firm matches. Part of the rows lack a size; the others show once, few, many or a class for expanded clones.

v_call	j_call	clone_size	cdr3_length	d_call	cdr3_aa	cdr3_nt
TRBV9	TRBJ1-2	-	15	-	CASSVEPTINYGYTF	TGTGCCAGCAGCGTAGAACCGACAATTAACTATGGCTACACCTTC
TRBV7-6	TRBJ1-3	-	16	-	CASSLVRASSGNTIYF	TGTGCCAGCAGCTTAGTCAGGGCCAGCTCTGGAAACACCATATATTTT
TRBV13	TRBJ2-3	-	16	TRBD2	CASSLEREGRADTQYF	TGTGCCAGCAGCTTAGAGCGGGAGGGCCGGGCAGATACGCAGTATTTT
TRBV5-6	TRBJ2-6	once	17	TRBD1	CASTPDRGQAGANVLTF	TGTGCCAGCACCCCGGACAGGGGGCAGGCCGGGGCCAACGTCCTGACTTTC
TRBV30	TRBJ1-1	once	12	-	CAWTDISTEAFF	TGTGCCTGGACCGACATATCCACTGAAGCTTTCTTT
TRBV10-2	TRBJ2-7	-	12	-	CASSWGSYEQYF	TGCGCCAGCAGTTGGGGCAGCTACGAGCAGTACTTC
TRBV5-6	TRBJ2-3	-	14	-	CASSLERITDTQYF	TGTGCCAGCAGCCTGGAGCGAATCACAGATACGCAGTATTTT
TRBV19	TRBJ2-5	-	14	TRBD1	CASSPTGLIEYQYF	TGTGCCAGTAGCCCGACAGGGTTGATAGAGTACCAGTACTTC
TRBV19	TRBJ2-2	-	16	TRBD1	CASSIWGTGAAGELFF	TGTGCCAGTAGTATCTGGGGGACAGGGGCGGCCGGGGAGCTGTTTTTT
TRBV5-6	TRBJ2-1	-	16	TRBD2	CASSLKAGGPLGEQFF	TGTGCCAGCAGCTTGAAGGCGGGAGGGCCCCTGGGTGAGCAGTTCTTC
TRBV6-5	TRBJ1-5	-	13	-	CASSYRLGQPQHF	TGTGCCAGCAGTTACAGGTTAGGGCAGCCCCAGCATTTT
TRBV18	TRBJ2-5	-	13	-	CASSPPDSQTQYF	TGTGCCAGCTCACCACCCGACTCACAGACCCAGTACTTC
TRBV28	TRBJ1-2	once	15	-	CASSFTGGIDYGYTF	TGTGCCAGCAGTTTTACGGGGGGCATAGACTATGGCTACACCTTC
TRBV4-1	TRBJ1-4	-	17	-	CASSQASPGAVNEKLFF	TGCGCCAGCAGCCAAGCCTCCCCGGGGGCGGTTAATGAAAAACTGTTTTTT
TRBV7-3	TRBJ2-3	-	13	-	CASSLDNTDTQYF	TGTGCCAGCAGCTTAGATAACACAGATACGCAGTATTTT
TRBV4-1	TRBJ1-1	-	17	-	CASSQVGVGEQNTEAFF	TGCGCCAGCAGCCAAGTAGGCGTGGGGGAGCAGAACACTGAAGCTTTCTTT
TRBV5-8	TRBJ2-7	-	15	-	CASSLVFGTTHEQYF	TGTGCCAGCAGCTTGGTCTTCGGGACGACACACGAGCAGTACTTC
TRBV7-6	TRBJ2-7	-	13	-	CASSSGLSYEQYF	TGTGCCAGCAGCTCGGGACTTTCCTACGAGCAGTACTTC
TRBV28	TRBJ1-4	once	15	-	CASSLLDRPNEKLFF	TGTGCCAGCAGTCTACTTGACAGGCCTAATGAAAAACTGTTTTTT
TRBV2	TRBJ2-5	-	16	TRBD2	CASSEGGTSEEETQYF	TGTGCCAGCAGCGAAGGCGGGACTAGCGAAGAAGAGACCCAGTACTTC
TRBV19	TRBJ1-1	-	13	-	CASKGSLNTEAFF	TGTGCCAGTAAAGGCAGCCTGAACACTGAAGCTTTCTTT
TRBV7-6	TRBJ2-7	-	15	-	CASSLSLDGNYEQYF	TGTGCCAGCAGCTTGTCCCTTGACGGAAACTACGAGCAGTACTTC
TRBV13	TRBJ2-7	-	13	-	CASSPRSSYEQYF	TGTGCCAGCAGCCCCCGGAGCTCCTACGAGCAGTACTTC
TRBV27	TRBJ2-3	once	16	TRBD1	CASSPTGVRGTDTQYF	TGTGCCAGCAGTCCTACAGGGGTGCGGGGCACAGATACGCAGTATTTT
TRBV5-6	TRBJ1-6	few	17	-	CASSLSQGRLDNSPLHF	TGTGCCAGCAGCTTGAGCCAAGGCAGGCTCGATAATTCACCCCTCCACTTT
TRBV6-1	TRBJ2-3	-	16	TRBD2	CASSEWRGAGTDTQYF	TGTGCCAGCAGTGAATGGCGGGGGGCCGGCACAGATACGCAGTATTTT
TRBV11-2	TRBJ2-7	-	13	-	CASSLGIGTEQYF	TGTGCCAGCAGCTTAGGGATAGGGACCGAGCAGTACTTC
TRBV9	TRBJ2-1	-	17	TRBD2	CASSEPLAGGPNNEQFF	TGTGCCAGCAGCGAGCCCCTAGCGGGGGGGCCTAACAATGAGCAGTTCTTC
TRBV6-6	TRBJ2-2	-	13	-	CASSYATTGELFF	TGTGCCAGCAGTTACGCGACGACCGGGGAGCTGTTTTTT
TRBV5-1	TRBJ2-3	-	16	TRBD2	CASSFPIAGGPDTQYF	TGCGCCAGCAGCTTTCCTATAGCGGGAGGGCCAGATACGCAGTATTTT
TRBV7-9	TRBJ2-5	-	15	-	CASSPGPGLQETQYF	TGTGCCAGCAGCCCTGGCCCGGGCCTCCAAGAGACCCAGTACTTC
TRBV15	TRBJ2-5	-	15	TRBD1	CATSREDRGGETQYF	TGTGCCACCAGCAGAGAAGACAGGGGGGGAGAGACCCAGTACTTC
TRBV27	TRBJ1-4	-	14	TRBD1	CASSLTGVGEKLFF	TGTGCCAGCAGTCTGACAGGGGTTGGGGAAAAACTGTTTTTT
TRBV18	TRBJ2-3	-	14	-	CASSPDGGGDTQYF	TGTGCCAGCTCACCAGACGGGGGTGGAGATACGCAGTATTTT
TRBV28	TRBJ2-3	-	15	TRBD1	CASRSDRVYSDTQYF	TGTGCCAGCAGGTCGGACAGGGTCTATTCAGATACGCAGTATTTT
TRBV4-1	TRBJ1-2	-	16	TRBD1	CASSQVFRGIDYGYTF	TGCGCCAGCAGCCAAGTGTTCAGGGGGATCGACTATGGCTACACCTTC
TRBV7-9	TRBJ1-2	-	16	TRBD1	CASSLVFGTGGYGYTF	TGTGCCAGCAGCTTAGTTTTCGGGACAGGGGGATATGGCTACACCTTC
TRBV6-1	TRBJ2-7	-	14	-	CASSEGVGSYEQYF	TGTGCCAGCAGTGAAGGAGTCGGTTCCTACGAGCAGTACTTC
TRBV25-1	TRBJ2-3	-	14	-	CASSVGEGTDTQYF	TGTGCCAGCAGTGTAGGGGAGGGCACAGATACGCAGTATTTT
TRBV4-1	TRBJ1-1	-	15	-	CASSQDPRGDTEAFF	TGCGCCAGCAGCCAAGATCCGCGAGGGGACACTGAAGCTTTCTTT
TRBV10-1	TRBJ2-1	-	16	TRBD1	CASSDQTGGSYNEQFF	TGCGCCAGCAGTGATCAGACAGGGGGATCTTACAATGAGCAGTTCTTC
TRBV5-5	TRBJ1-2	-	14	-	CASSLGFETYGYTF	TGTGCCAGCAGCTTGGGGTTTGAGACCTATGGCTACACCTTC
TRBV11-2	TRBJ2-5	-	13	TRBD2	CASSLVAGATQYF	TGTGCCAGCAGCTTAGTAGCGGGAGCGACCCAGTACTTC
TRBV6-5	TRBJ1-2	once	13	-	CASSHSILPPLSF	TGTGCCAGCAGTCACTCGATTCTTCCCCCCTTGTCCTTC
TRBV4-1	TRBJ1-1	-	16	-	CASSQDPGQLNTEAFF	TGCGCCAGCAGCCAAGATCCCGGACAGTTAAACACTGAAGCTTTCTTT
TRBV2	TRBJ1-5	-	15	-	CASSPNGVSNQPQHF	TGTGCCAGCAGCCCAAACGGAGTGAGCAATCAGCCCCAGCATTTT
TRBV6-5	TRBJ2-7	-	14	-	CASSYGATSYEQYF	TGTGCCAGCAGTTACGGCGCGACTTCCTACGAGCAGTACTTC
TRBV11-1	TRBJ2-3	-	13	-	CASSPAYTDTQYF	TGTGCCAGCAGCCCCGCCTACACAGATACGCAGTATTTT
TRBV30	TRBJ2-7	-	15	-	CAWRAVFQGLYEQYF	TGTGCCTGGAGGGCCGTTTTTCAGGGGCTCTACGAGCAGTACTTC
TRBV19	TRBJ1-1	-	15	-	CASSPTIETNTEAFF	TGTGCCAGTAGCCCGACGATCGAAACGAACACTGAAGCTTTCTTT